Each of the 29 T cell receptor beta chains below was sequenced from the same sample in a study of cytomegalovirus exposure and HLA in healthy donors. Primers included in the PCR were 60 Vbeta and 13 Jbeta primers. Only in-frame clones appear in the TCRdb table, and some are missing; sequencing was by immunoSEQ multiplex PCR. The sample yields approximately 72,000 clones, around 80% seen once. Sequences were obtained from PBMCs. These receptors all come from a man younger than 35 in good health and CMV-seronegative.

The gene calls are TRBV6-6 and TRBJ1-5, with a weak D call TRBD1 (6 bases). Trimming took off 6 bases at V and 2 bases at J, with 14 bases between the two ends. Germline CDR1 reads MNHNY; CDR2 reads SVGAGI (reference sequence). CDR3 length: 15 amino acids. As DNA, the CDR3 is TGTGCCAGCAGCCAACAGGGTACGCGCAATCAGCCCCAGCATTTT. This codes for CASSQQGTRNQPQHF.

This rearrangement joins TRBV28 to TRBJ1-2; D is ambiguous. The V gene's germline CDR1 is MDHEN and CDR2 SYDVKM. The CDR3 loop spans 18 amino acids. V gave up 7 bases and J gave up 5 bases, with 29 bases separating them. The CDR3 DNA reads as TGTGCCAGCATTACCAATACAATTAATGGTCCAGTCGCATATGGCTACACCTTC. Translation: CASITNTINGPVAYGYTF.

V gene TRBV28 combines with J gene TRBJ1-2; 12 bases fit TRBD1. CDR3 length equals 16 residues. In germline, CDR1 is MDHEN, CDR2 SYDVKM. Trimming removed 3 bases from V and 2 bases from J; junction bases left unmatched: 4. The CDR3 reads CASSLGGTGGNYGYTF. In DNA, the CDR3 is TGTGCCAGCAGTTTGGGTGGGACAGGGGGCAACTATGGCTACACCTTC.

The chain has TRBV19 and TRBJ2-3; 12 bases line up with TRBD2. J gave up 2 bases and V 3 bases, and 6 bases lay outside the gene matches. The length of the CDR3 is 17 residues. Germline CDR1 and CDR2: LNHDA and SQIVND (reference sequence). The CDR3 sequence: CASSMPTSGGLTDTQYF. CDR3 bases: TGTGCCAGTAGTATGCCAACTAGCGGGGGGCTCACAGATACGCAGTATTTT.

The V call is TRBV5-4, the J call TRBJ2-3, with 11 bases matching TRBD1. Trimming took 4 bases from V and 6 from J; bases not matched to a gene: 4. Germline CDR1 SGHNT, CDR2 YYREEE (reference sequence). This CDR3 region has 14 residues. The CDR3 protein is CASSPDRGPDTQYF. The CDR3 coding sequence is TGTGCCAGCAGCCCGGACAGGGGGCCGGATACGCAGTATTTT.

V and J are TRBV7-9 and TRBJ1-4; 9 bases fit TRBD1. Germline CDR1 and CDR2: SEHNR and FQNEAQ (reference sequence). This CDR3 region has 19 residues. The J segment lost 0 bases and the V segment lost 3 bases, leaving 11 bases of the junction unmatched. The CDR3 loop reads CASSFNRGQGGATNEKLFF. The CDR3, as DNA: TGTGCCAGCAGCTTTAACAGGGGGCAGGGGGGCGCAACTAATGAAAAACTGTTTTTT.

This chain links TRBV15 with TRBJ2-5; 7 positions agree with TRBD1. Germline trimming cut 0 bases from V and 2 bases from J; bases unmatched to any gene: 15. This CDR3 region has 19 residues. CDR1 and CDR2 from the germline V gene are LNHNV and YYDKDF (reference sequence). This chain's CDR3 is CATSRDLTPPGQQQETQYF. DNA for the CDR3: TGTGCCACCAGCAGAGATCTAACTCCGCCGGGACAGCAGCAAGAGACCCAGTACTTC. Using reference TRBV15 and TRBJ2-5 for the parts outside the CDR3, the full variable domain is DAMVIQNPRYQVTQFGKPVTLSCSQTLNHNVMYWYQQKSSQAPKLLFHYYDKDFNNEADTPDNFQSRRPNTSFCFLDIRSPGLGDTAMYLCATSRDLTPPGQQQETQYFGPGTRLLVL.

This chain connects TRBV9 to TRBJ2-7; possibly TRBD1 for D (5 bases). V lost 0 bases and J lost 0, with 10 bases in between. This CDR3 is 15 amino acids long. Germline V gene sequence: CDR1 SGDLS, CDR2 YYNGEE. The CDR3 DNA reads TGTGCCAGCAGCGTAGCTTCAGGGTTCTCCTACGAGCAGTACTTC. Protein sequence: CASSVASGFSYEQYF.

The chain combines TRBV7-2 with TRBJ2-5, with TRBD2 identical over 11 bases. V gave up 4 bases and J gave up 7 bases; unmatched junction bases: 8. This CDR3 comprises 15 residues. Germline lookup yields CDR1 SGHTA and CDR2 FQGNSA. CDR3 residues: CASSSTSGTGGTQYF. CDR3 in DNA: TGTGCCAGCAGCTCGACTAGCGGGACGGGTGGGACCCAGTACTTC.

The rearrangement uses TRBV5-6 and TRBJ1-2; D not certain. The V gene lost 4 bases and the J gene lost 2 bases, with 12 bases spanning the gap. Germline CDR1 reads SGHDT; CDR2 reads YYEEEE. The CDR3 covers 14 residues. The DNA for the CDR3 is TGTGCCAGCAGCCCGCGGCTCCAGAACTATGGCTACACCTTC. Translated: CASSPRLQNYGYTF. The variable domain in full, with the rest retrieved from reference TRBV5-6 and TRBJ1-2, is DAGVTQSPTHLIKTRGQQVTLRCSPKSGHDTVSWYQQALGQGPQFIFQYYEEEERQRGNFPDRFSGHQFPNYSSELNVNALLLGDSALYLCASSPRLQNYGYTFGSGTRLTVV.

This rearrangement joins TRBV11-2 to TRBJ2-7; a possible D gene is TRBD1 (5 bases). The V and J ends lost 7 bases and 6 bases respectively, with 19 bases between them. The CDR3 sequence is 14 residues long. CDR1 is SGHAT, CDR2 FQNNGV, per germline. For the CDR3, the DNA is TGTGCCAGCACCTCCAGTGCAGGGTCGGGCGAGCAGTACTTC. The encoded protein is CASTSSAGSGEQYF.

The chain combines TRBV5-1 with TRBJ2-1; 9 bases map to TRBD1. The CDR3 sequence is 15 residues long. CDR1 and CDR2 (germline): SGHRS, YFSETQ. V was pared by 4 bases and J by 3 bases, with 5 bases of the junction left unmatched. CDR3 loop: CASSPGQGYYNEQFF. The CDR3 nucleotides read TGCGCCAGCAGCCCGGGACAGGGATACTACAATGAGCAGTTCTTC. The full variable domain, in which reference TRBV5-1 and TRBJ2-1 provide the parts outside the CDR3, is KAGVTQTPRYLIKTRGQQVTLSCSPISGHRSVSWYQQTPGQGLQFLFEYFSETQRNKGNFPGRFSGRQFSNSRSEMNVSTLELGDSALYLCASSPGQGYYNEQFFGPGTRLTVL.

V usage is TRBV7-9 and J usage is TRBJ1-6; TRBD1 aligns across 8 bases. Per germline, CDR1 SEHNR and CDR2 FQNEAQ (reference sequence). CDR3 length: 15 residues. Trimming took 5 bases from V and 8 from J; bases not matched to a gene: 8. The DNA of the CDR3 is TGTGCCAGCAGCCCGTTGACAGGGGCCGATTCACCCCTCCACTTT. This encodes CASSPLTGADSPLHF.

CDR3 bases: TGTGCCAGCTCAGCATCTTCTAGCGGGGGTTACGAGCAGTACTTC. This gives the protein CASSASSSGGYEQYF. The V gene is TRBV18, the J gene TRBJ2-7; 10 bases are a match to TRBD2. CDR1 KGHSH and CDR2 LQKENI come from the germline V gene. This CDR3 has 15 residues. V lost 5 bases, J lost 4 bases, and 8 bases stayed unmatched.

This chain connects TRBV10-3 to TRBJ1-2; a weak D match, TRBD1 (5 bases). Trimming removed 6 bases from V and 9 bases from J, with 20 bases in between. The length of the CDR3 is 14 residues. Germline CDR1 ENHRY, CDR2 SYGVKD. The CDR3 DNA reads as TGTGCCATCAGACCAGGGCCCAGCGGGGACCGCTACACCTTC. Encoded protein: CAIRPGPSGDRYTF.

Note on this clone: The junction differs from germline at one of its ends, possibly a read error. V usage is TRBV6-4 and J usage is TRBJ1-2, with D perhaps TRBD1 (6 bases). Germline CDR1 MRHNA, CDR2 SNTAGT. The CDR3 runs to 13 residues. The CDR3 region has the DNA TGTGACAGCAGCTCGGCCGCGACAGGTGGCTACAACTTC. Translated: CDSSSAATGGYNF.

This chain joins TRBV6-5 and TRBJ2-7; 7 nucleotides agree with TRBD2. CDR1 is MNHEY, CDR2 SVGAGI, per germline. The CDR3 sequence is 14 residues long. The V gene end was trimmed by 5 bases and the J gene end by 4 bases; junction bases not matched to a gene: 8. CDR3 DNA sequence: TGTGCCAGCAGTCCGGGACTAACCCAATACGAGCAGTACTTC. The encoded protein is CASSPGLTQYEQYF.

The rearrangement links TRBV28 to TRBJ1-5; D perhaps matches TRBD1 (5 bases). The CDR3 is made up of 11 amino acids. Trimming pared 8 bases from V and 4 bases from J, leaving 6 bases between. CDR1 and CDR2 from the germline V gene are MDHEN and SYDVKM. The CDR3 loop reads CASGANQPQHF. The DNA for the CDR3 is TGTGCCAGCGGGGCGAATCAGCCCCAGCATTTT.

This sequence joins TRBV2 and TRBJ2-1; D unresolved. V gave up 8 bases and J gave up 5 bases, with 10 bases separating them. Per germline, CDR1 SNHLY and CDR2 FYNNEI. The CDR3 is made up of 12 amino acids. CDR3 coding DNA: TGTGCCAGCTCCTTGACAAACAATGAGCAGTTCTTC. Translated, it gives CASSLTNNEQFF.

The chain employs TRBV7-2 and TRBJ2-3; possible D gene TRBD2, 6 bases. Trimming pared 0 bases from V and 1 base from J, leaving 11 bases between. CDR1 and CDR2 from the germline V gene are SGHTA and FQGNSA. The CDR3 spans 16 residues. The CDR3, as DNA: TGTGCCAGCAGCTTAGCGGCGGGGAGCGGCACAGATACGCAGTATTTT. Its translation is CASSLAAGSGTDTQYF. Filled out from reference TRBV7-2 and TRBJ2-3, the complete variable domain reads GAGVSQSPSNKVTEKGKDVELRCDPISGHTALYWYRQSLGQGLEFLIYFQGNSAPDKSGLPSDRFSAERTGGSVSTLTIQRTQQEDSAVYLCASSLAAGSGTDTQYFGPGTRLTVL.

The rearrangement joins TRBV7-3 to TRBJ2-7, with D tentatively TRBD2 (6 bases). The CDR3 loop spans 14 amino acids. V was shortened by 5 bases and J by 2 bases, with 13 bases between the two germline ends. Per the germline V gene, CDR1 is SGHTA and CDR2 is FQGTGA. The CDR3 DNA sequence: TGTGCCAGCAGCCCAGGGACTGTCCCCTACGAGCAGTACTTC. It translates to CASSPGTVPYEQYF.

This CDR3 reads CASSWGQGNQPQHF. Written as DNA, the CDR3 is TGTGCCAGTAGTTGGGGACAGGGCAATCAGCCCCAGCATTTT. This chain connects TRBV19 to TRBJ1-5; 8 nucleotides align to TRBD1. The CDR3 runs to 14 residues. Germline V CDR1 and CDR2: LNHDA, SQIVND (reference sequence). The V gene end was trimmed by 5 bases and the J gene end by 2 bases; junction bases not matched to a gene: 2.

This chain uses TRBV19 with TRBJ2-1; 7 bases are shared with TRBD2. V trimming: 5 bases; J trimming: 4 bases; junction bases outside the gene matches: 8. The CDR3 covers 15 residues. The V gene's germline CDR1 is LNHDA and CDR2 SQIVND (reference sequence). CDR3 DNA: TGTGCCAGTAGTCTAATGACTAGCCAGTACAATGAGCAGTTCTTC. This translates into CASSLMTSQYNEQFF. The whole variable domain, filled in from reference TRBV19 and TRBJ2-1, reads DGGITQSPKYLFRKEGQNVTLSCEQNLNHDAMYWYRQDPGQGLRLIYYSQIVNDFQKGDIAEGYSVSREKKESFPLTVTSAQKNPTAFYLCASSLMTSQYNEQFFGPGTRLTVL.

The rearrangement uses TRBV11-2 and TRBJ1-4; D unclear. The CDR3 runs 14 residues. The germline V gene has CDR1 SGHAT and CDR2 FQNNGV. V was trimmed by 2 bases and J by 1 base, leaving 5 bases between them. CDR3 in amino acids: CASSLWRTNEKLFF. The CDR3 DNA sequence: TGTGCCAGCAGCTTATGGAGAACTAATGAAAAACTGTTTTTT.

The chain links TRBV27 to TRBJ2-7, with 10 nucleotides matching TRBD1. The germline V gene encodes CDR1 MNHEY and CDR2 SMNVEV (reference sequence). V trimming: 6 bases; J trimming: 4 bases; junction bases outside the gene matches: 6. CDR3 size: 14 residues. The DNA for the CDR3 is TGTGCCAGCAGGTCCGGGACAGGGGTATACGAGCAGTACTTC. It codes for CASRSGTGVYEQYF.

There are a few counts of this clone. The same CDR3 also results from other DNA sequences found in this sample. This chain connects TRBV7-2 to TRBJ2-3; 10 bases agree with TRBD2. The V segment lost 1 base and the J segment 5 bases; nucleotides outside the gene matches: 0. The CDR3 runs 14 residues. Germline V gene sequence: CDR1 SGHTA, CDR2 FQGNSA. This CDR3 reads CASSLGLAGDTQYF. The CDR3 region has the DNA TGTGCCAGCAGCTTAGGACTAGCGGGAGATACGCAGTATTTT. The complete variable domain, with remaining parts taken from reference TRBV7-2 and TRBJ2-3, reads GAGVSQSPSNKVTEKGKDVELRCDPISGHTALYWYRQSLGQGLEFLIYFQGNSAPDKSGLPSDRFSAERTGGSVSTLTIQRTQQEDSAVYLCASSLGLAGDTQYFGPGTRLTVL.

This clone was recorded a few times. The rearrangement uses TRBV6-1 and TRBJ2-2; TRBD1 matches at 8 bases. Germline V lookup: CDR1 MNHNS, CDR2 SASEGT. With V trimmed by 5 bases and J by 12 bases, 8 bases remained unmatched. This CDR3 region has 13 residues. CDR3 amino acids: CASSRQDRAKLFF. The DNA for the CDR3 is TGTGCCAGCAGTCGGCAGGACAGGGCGAAGCTGTTTTTT.

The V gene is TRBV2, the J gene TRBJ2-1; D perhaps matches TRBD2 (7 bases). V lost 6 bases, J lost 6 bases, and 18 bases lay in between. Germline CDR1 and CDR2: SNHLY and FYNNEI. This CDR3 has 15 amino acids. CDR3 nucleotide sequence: TGTGCCAGCAGGAACGTCGGGGGGCCTGGCAATGAGCAGTTCTTC. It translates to CASRNVGGPGNEQFF.

This CDR3 reads CASSVGQIDMNTEAFF. DNA for the CDR3: TGTGCCAGCAGCGTAGGACAGATAGACATGAACACTGAAGCTTTCTTT. The chain couples TRBV9 to TRBJ1-1; tentative D call: TRBD1 (5 bases). Trimming cost V 0 bases and J 0 bases, with 12 bases left between them. The CDR3 loop spans 16 amino acids. Germline V gene data show CDR1 as SGDLS and CDR2 as YYNGEE. Full variable domain (missing parts from reference TRBV9 and TRBJ1-1): DSGVTQTPKHLITATGQRVTLRCSPRSGDLSVYWYQQSLDQGLQFLIQYYNGEERAKGNILERFSAQQFPDLHSELNLSSLELGDSALYFCASSVGQIDMNTEAFFGQGTRLTVV.